This TCR beta chain was captured in a study of blood T cell repertoires in COVID-19. Whole-study context: Acute and convalescent COVID-19 samples came from the United States, Italy and Spain. The cDNA or gDNA used as material had been derived from T cells, B-cell-depleted T cells, or PBMCs.

CDR1 is LGHNA and CDR2 is YSLEER in the germline V gene. Unmatched junction bases numbered 3, after V lost 4 bases and J lost 5 bases. The CDR3 is 14 amino acids. Authors' analysis steps: Reference gene primer amplification gave estimated nucleated cell counts. TCRdb keeps only in-frame clones here, not all; method: immunoSEQ multiplex PCR. The V and J calls and clone size were taken over from that table, and D and trimming were inferred from the DNA. The sample has 130,000 or so clones; about 77% are singletons. Material: peripheral blood. This receptor was identified in a human donor in a cohort sampled during active COVID-19. V gene TRBV4-3 combines with J gene TRBJ2-2; 8 positions agree with TRBD2. The CDR3 here is CASSPGGETGELFF. In DNA, the CDR3 is TGCGCCAGCAGCCCGGGGGGGGAAACCGGGGAGCTGTTTTTT.